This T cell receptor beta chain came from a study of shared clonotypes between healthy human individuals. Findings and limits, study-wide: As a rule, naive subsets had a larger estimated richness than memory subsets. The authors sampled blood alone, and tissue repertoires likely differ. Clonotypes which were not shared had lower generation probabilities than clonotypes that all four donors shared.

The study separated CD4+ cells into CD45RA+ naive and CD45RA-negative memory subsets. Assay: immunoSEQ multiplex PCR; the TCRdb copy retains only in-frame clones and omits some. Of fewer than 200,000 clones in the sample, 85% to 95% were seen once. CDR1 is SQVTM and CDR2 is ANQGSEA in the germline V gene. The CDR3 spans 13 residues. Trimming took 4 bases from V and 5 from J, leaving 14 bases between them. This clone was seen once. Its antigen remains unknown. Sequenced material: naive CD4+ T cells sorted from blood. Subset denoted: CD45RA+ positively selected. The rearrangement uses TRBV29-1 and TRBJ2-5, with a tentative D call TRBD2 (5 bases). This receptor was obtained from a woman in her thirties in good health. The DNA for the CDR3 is TGCAGCGTTGGGGCGGAGGAGGTGGAGACCCAGTACTTC. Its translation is CSVGAEEVETQYF.